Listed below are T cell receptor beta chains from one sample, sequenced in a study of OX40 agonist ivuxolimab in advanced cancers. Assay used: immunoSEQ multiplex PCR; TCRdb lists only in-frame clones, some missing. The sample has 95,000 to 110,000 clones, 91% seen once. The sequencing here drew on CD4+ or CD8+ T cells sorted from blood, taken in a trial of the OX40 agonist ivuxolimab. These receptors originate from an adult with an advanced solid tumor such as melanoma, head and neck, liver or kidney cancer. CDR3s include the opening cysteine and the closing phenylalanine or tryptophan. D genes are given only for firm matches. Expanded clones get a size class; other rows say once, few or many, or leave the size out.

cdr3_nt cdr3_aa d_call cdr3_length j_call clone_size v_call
TGTGCCAGCAGCCGCCGGGACGGCCTCTATGGCTACACCTTC CASSRRDGLYGYTF - 14 TRBJ1-2 - TRBV6-5
TGTGCCAGCCAGCTCCTGAAGAGCTCCTACAATGAGCAGTTCTTC CASQLLKSSYNEQFF - 15 TRBJ2-1 - TRBV5-4
TGTGCCAGCTCACGTCAGGGGGCCGTCGGCAATCAGCCCCAGCATTTT CASSRQGAVGNQPQHF TRBD1 16 TRBJ1-5 - TRBV18
TGCGCCAGCAGCTTGGGAACTCGGTGGGCAGCGAACACCGGGGAGCTGTTTTTT CASSLGTRWAANTGELFF - 18 TRBJ2-2 - TRBV5-1
TGTGCCAGCTCACCACCGAGCAAAGGGGACACTGAAGCTTTCTTT CASSPPSKGDTEAFF - 15 TRBJ1-1 - TRBV18
TGCGCCAGCAGTGACCCCTACACAGATACGCAGTATTTT CASSDPYTDTQYF - 13 TRBJ2-3 - TRBV10-2
TGTGCCAGCAGGGCGGACAGCCCGCCCTACGAGCAGTACTTC CASRADSPPYEQYF - 14 TRBJ2-7 once TRBV6-5
TGTGCCAGCAGCTTGAGGGGAAACACTGAAGCTTTCTTT CASSLRGNTEAFF - 13 TRBJ1-1 - TRBV13
TGTGCCAGCTCCGCCGTAGAGGAAGGAGTTTTTGGAGCTTTCTTT CASSAVEEGVFGAFF - 15 TRBJ1-1 - TRBV18
TGTGCCAGCAGCGTCGAGGGCGGGGGTTATCTCTATGGCTACACCTTC CASSVEGGGYLYGYTF - 16 TRBJ1-2 - TRBV9
TGCGCCAGCAGCTTATCTACAGGGCCCTCTCTCTACGAGCAGTACTTC CASSLSTGPSLYEQYF - 16 TRBJ2-7 - TRBV5-1
TGTGCCGGCAGTTACTTGGGGTTCGGCGAGCAGTACTTC CAGSYLGFGEQYF - 13 TRBJ2-7 - TRBV7-3
TGTGCCAGCTCCCCTCAGGGGGCCCCTGGGACTGAAGCTTTCTTT CASSPQGAPGTEAFF TRBD1 15 TRBJ1-1 - TRBV18
TGTGCTAGTGGTTCGGACAGGGCCTACGAGCAGTACTTC CASGSDRAYEQYF TRBD1 13 TRBJ2-7 - TRBV12-5
TGTGCCAGCAGCTTAGAACACGTATTCGACAATGAGCAGTTCTTC CASSLEHVFDNEQFF - 15 TRBJ2-1 - TRBV11-3
TGTGCCAGCAGCCAAGGGTCCCCCGCTGCCGGGGAGCTGTTTTTT CASSQGSPAAGELFF - 15 TRBJ2-2 - TRBV4-2
TGTGCCAGCAGCTTAGGCGCGGCAGGGGGCACTGAAGCTTTCTTT CASSLGAAGGTEAFF TRBD1 15 TRBJ1-1 - TRBV7-9
TGTGCCTGGAGTGTTTACAGGGGGCTGGACACCGGGGAGCTGTTTTTT CAWSVYRGLDTGELFF TRBD1 16 TRBJ2-2 once TRBV30
TGCGCCAGCAGCACGTGGGACTTGAGCACTGAAGCTTTCTTT CASSTWDLSTEAFF - 14 TRBJ1-1 - TRBV5-1
TGTGCCAGTCACCAGGGGCGGAACACTGAAGCTTTCTTT CASHQGRNTEAFF - 13 TRBJ1-1 - TRBV2
TGTGCCAGCAGTTCCGGACAGGGGGCGTATGGCTACACCTTC CASSSGQGAYGYTF TRBD1 14 TRBJ1-2 - TRBV7-3
TGTGCCATCAGTGACCGGACTGACCCCTACGAGCAGTACTTC CAISDRTDPYEQYF - 14 TRBJ2-7 - TRBV10-3
TGTGCCAGCAGTTTACTGACCCCCACAGATACGCAGTATTTT CASSLLTPTDTQYF - 14 TRBJ2-3 - TRBV27
TGTGCCATCAGTGAGTATAGCGGGAACAACGAGCAGTACTTC CAISEYSGNNEQYF TRBD2 14 TRBJ2-7 - TRBV10-3
TGTGCCAGCAGTTGGACGCCCCTCAATGAGCAGTTCTTC CASSWTPLNEQFF - 13 TRBJ2-1 few TRBV2
TGTGCCAGTAGTCCTCTATCAGCGGGAGAGGCAGATACGCAGTATTTT CASSPLSAGEADTQYF TRBD2 16 TRBJ2-3 - TRBV19
TGTGCCAGCAGCCAAGGGACAGGCAATCAGCCCCAGCATTTT CASSQGTGNQPQHF TRBD1 14 TRBJ1-5 - TRBV7-8
TGTGGAACAGGAGGAATGAACACTGAAGCTTTCTTT CGTGGMNTEAFF - 12 TRBJ1-1 - TRBV7-9
TGTGCCAGCAGCCAAGTATCCCGGACTAGCGGGAGTCTGTTCTTC CASSQVSRTSGSLFF TRBD2 15 TRBJ2-1 - TRBV4-2
TGTGCCAGCAGTTTGCAGCGGGGCGATGGCTACACCTTC CASSLQRGDGYTF - 13 TRBJ1-2 - TRBV28
TGTGCCAGCAGTCAAGGGGGGCCCAATCAGCCCCAGCATTTT CASSQGGPNQPQHF - 14 TRBJ1-5 once TRBV27
TGCGCCACCCGCGCCCCGGGAGGGCACAATGAGCAGTTCTTC CATRAPGGHNEQFF TRBD2 14 TRBJ2-1 - TRBV10-2
TGTGCCTGGAGTGGAGGGACAGGGAGAGACTATGGCTACACCTTC CAWSGGTGRDYGYTF TRBD1 15 TRBJ1-2 once TRBV30
TGTGCCAGCAGTTATACAGGGGACTATGGCTACACCTTC CASSYTGDYGYTF TRBD1 13 TRBJ1-2 - TRBV7-8
TGTGCCAGCAGTTACCAATTGGGAGGGAAGAACACTGAAGCTTTCTTT CASSYQLGGKNTEAFF - 16 TRBJ1-1 - TRBV6-5
TGCGCCAGCAGCCAAGAAACAGTTGGGACCTACGAGCAGTACTTC CASSQETVGTYEQYF - 15 TRBJ2-7 - TRBV4-3
TGTGCCAGCAGTGGGTCTAGGAAGCAGTACTTC CASSGSRKQYF - 11 TRBJ2-7 - TRBV2
TGTGCCAGCATCCGGACAGGGAAAAGGAGCACTGAAGCTTTCTTT CASIRTGKRSTEAFF TRBD1 15 TRBJ1-1 - TRBV6-1
TGTGCCAGCAGTCCGACAGGGGCTTTTAATTCACCCCTCCACTTT CASSPTGAFNSPLHF TRBD1 15 TRBJ1-6 - TRBV27
TGTGCCAGCAGTTACAGGGGCTCTGAAGCTTTCTTT CASSYRGSEAFF TRBD1 12 TRBJ1-1 - TRBV27
TGTGCCAGCAGCTTAATGGCAGCTAACTATGGCTACACCTTC CASSLMAANYGYTF - 14 TRBJ1-2 - TRBV7-8
TGTGCCAGCAGCCAGGGGTTGTCGCAGTACTTC CASSQGLSQYF - 11 TRBJ2-7 - TRBV7-9
TGTGCCAGCAGCCCGCATACGGGGCCCAATCAGCCCCAGCATTTT CASSPHTGPNQPQHF - 15 TRBJ1-5 once TRBV6-5
TGTGCCAGCAGTCCCCCGGGTGGGGGGGCGAATGAGCAGTTCTTC CASSPPGGGANEQFF - 15 TRBJ2-1 - TRBV28
TGTGCCAGCTCACCAGGGCGGGAGCAAGAGACCCAGTACTTC CASSPGREQETQYF TRBD2 14 TRBJ2-5 - TRBV18